These 10 T cell receptor beta chains share one sample of origin, sequenced in a study of blood T cell repertoires in COVID-19. Profiling relied on immunoSEQ multiplex PCR, and the TCRdb table lists in-frame clones only, not all of them. The sample includes hundreds of thousands of clones, about 90% of them seen just once. The sequencing input was PBMCs or T cells enriched from blood (not recorded which). The source is a man aged 25 to 45 who had been exposed to COVID-19.

V usage is TRBV30 and J usage is TRBJ1-6; the match to TRBD1 covers 7 bases. This CDR3 is built from 14 residues. The ends lost 3 bases at V and 11 bases at J; junction bases unmatched: 10. CDR1 and CDR2 from the germline V gene are GTSNPN and SVGIG (reference sequence). The CDR3 bases are TGTGCCTGGAGGCGACAGGGTGGTCCCACACCCCTCCACTTT. The encoded protein is CAWRRQGGPTPLHF.

This clone was recorded only once. J is TRBJ2-1 and V is TRBV7-9; tentatively, D is TRBD1 (5 bases). V lost 5 bases and J lost 3, with 14 bases in between. This CDR3 spans 15 amino acids. Germline V gene lookup returns CDR1 SEHNR and CDR2 FQNEAQ (reference sequence). CDR3 in amino acids: CASSGAWGRYNEQFF. The DNA of the CDR3 is TGTGCCAGCAGCGGCGCGTGGGGCCGCTACAATGAGCAGTTCTTC.

This chain links TRBV3-1 (or the pseudogene TRBV3-2) with TRBJ1-1; 9 bases are a match to TRBD1. The V gene's germline CDR1 is LGHDT and CDR2 YNNKEL (reference sequence). This CDR3 contains 19 residues. V was clipped by 4 bases and J by 4 bases; unmatched bases: 19. The CDR3: CASSPSTPSLGQGRTEAFF. As DNA, the CDR3 is TGTGCCAGCAGCCCAAGTACGCCGAGCTTGGGACAGGGTCGCACTGAAGCTTTCTTT.

The chain uses TRBV12-5 and TRBJ2-1, with D unresolved. V was shortened by 4 bases and J by 4 bases, with 5 bases between the two germline ends. The CDR3 is made up of 12 amino acids. Per the germline V gene, CDR1 is LGHNT and CDR2 is FRNRAP. As DNA, the CDR3 is TGTGCTAGTGGTTCCTCTTACAATGAGCAGTTCTTC. Its translation: CASGSSYNEQFF.

The chain carries TRBV5-1 and TRBJ1-2; 9 positions match TRBD1. J was trimmed by 7 bases and V by 4 bases; bases with no gene match: 2. The CDR3 covers 12 residues. Per germline, CDR1 SGHRS and CDR2 YFSETQ. CDR3: CASSPGQGGYTF. The CDR3 bases are TGCGCCAGCAGCCCGGGACAGGGTGGCTACACCTTC. The entire variable domain, with the rest obtained from reference TRBV5-1 and TRBJ1-2, is as follows: KAGVTQTPRYLIKTRGQQVTLSCSPISGHRSVSWYQQTPGQGLQFLFEYFSETQRNKGNFPGRFSGRQFSNSRSEMNVSTLELGDSALYLCASSPGQGGYTFGSGTRLTVV.

This clone was counted ten times or more. The V and J genes are TRBV6-5 and TRBJ2-7, with D possibly TRBD1 on 5 matching bases. V lost 7 bases and J lost 2, with 12 bases in between. In germline, CDR1 is MNHEY, CDR2 SVGAGI. The CDR3 length is 13 residues. DNA of the CDR3: TGTGCCAGCACAGACAGTTCTCCCTACGAGCAGTACTTC. Translation gives CASTDSSPYEQYF.

The rearrangement joins TRBV19 to TRBJ2-2, with D perhaps matching TRBD1 (5 bases). Germline V gene lookup returns CDR1 LNHDA and CDR2 SQIVND (reference sequence). V shed 5 bases and J shed 3 bases, with 13 bases lying between them. CDR3 length: 15 amino acids. DNA for the CDR3: TGTGCCAGTAGTCGGGTACAGGTTCACACCGGGGAGCTGTTTTTT. The encoded protein is CASSRVQVHTGELFF. The full variable domain, in which reference TRBV19 and TRBJ2-2 provide the parts outside the CDR3, is DGGITQSPKYLFRKEGQNVTLSCEQNLNHDAMYWYRQDPGQGLRLIYYSQIVNDFQKGDIAEGYSVSREKKESFPLTVTSAQKNPTAFYLCASSRVQVHTGELFFGEGSRLTVL.

CDR3 bases: TGTGCCAGCAGTTTAGATTCGGGGGTCGGCCAGCCCCAGCATTTT. It is translated as CASSLDSGVGQPQHF. The genes are TRBV6-5 and TRBJ1-5, with a weak D call TRBD1 (5 bases). V was pared by 4 bases and J by 7 bases, with 17 bases between. Germline lookup yields CDR1 MNHEY and CDR2 SVGAGI. The CDR3 has 15 residues.

V is TRBV12-3 or TRBV12-4 and J is TRBJ1-1; D call uncertain. The ends were cut back, 1 base at V and 13 bases at J, with 16 bases in the middle. This CDR3 is built from 13 residues. The CDR3 sequence is CASSLDAGSTNFF. The DNA for the CDR3 is TGTGCCAGCAGTTTAGACGCGGGTTCGACTAATTTCTTT.

This clone was observed a handful of times. The V gene is TRBV24-1, the J gene TRBJ2-1; 8 nucleotides agree with TRBD1. CDR3 length: 16 amino acids. With V trimmed by 4 bases and J by 5 bases, 9 bases remained unmatched. CDR1 and CDR2 (germline): KGHDR, SFDVKD. The CDR3 reads CATSDPGTGGHNEQFF. For the CDR3, the DNA is TGTGCCACCAGTGACCCCGGGACAGGTGGACACAATGAGCAGTTCTTC.